Listed below are T cell receptor beta chains from one sample, sequenced in a study of cytotoxic CD8 clonotypes in ibrutinib-treated CLL. Sequencing used immunoSEQ multiplex PCR; TCRdb keeps in-frame clones, though not all of them. Of approximately 100,000 clones listed, about 78% are singletons. The material sequenced was PBMCs, taken after 12 months of ibrutinib treatment. The receptors stem from a human donor with chronic lymphocytic leukemia. The CDR3 runs from the conserved cysteine through the conserved F or W. Each record gives: D gene, J gene, V gene, clone size, CDR3 DNA, CDR3 protein. A D gene is named only where the DNA matches it firmly. The size entry is marked missing in some rows and otherwise reads once, few, many or a size class.

D: .
J: TRBJ2-3
V: TRBV7-9
size: .
DNA: TGTGCCAGCAGCCAGGGCACAGATACGCAGTATTTT
CDR3: CASSQGTDTQYF

D: .
J: TRBJ1-2
V: TRBV7-2
size: .
DNA: TGTGCCAGCAGCTTAGGCAGGGGAGACTATGGCTACACCTTC
CDR3: CASSLGRGDYGYTF

D: .
J: TRBJ1-1
V: TRBV5-6
size: .
DNA: TGTGCCAGCAGCGGACTCCTGGGGACTGAAGCTTTCTTT
CDR3: CASSGLLGTEAFF

D: TRBD2
J: TRBJ2-7
V: TRBV5-1
size: .
DNA: TGCGCCAGCAGCTTACAGCGTCGGGGGGGCCTCTACGAGCAGTACTTC
CDR3: CASSLQRRGGLYEQYF

D: .
J: TRBJ2-3
V: TRBV6-5
size: .
DNA: TGTGCCAGCCTCCCTAGGGCAGTACATACAGATACGCAGTATTTT
CDR3: CASLPRAVHTDTQYF

D: .
J: TRBJ2-3
V: TRBV10-1
size: .
DNA: TGCGCCAGCAGTGAGTCAAATACGCAGTATTTT
CDR3: CASSESNTQYF

D: TRBD2
J: TRBJ2-1
V: TRBV6-5
size: .
DNA: TGTGCCAGCAGTTTTGCCCTAGCGGGGGCTTCCAATGAGCAGTTCTTC
CDR3: CASSFALAGASNEQFF

D: TRBD1
J: TRBJ1-3
V: TRBV30
size: .
DNA: TGTGCCTGGAGTGCCACAGGGGTAGGAAACACCATATATTTT
CDR3: CAWSATGVGNTIYF

D: .
J: TRBJ2-5
V: TRBV5-1
size: few
DNA: TGCGCCAGCAGCTTTTCGGACGGGAAAGAGACCCAGTACTTC
CDR3: CASSFSDGKETQYF

D: .
J: TRBJ1-5
V: TRBV28
size: once
DNA: TGTGCCAGCAGTACTTTGGCGAGCAATCAGCCCCAGCATTTT
CDR3: CASSTLASNQPQHF

D: TRBD2
J: TRBJ2-6
V: TRBV9
size: .
DNA: TGTGCCAGCAGCTCCCAGCGGGGGCCCAGCTCTGGGGCCAACGTCCTGACTTTC
CDR3: CASSSQRGPSSGANVLTF

D: TRBD1
J: TRBJ2-2
V: TRBV4-2
size: once
DNA: TGTGCCAGCAGAGGGACAGGGGGGGTTGGGGAGCTGTTTTTT
CDR3: CASRGTGGVGELFF

D: TRBD1
J: TRBJ2-3
V: TRBV4-1
size: .
DNA: TGCGCCAGCAGCCAAGGACACCTGACAGGGCCCCGCACAGATACGCAGTATTTT
CDR3: CASSQGHLTGPRTDTQYF